The clone carrying this T cell receptor (beta chain) came up many times. Its antigen is currently unknown. The data belong to a study of naive and memory T cell subsets. The CDR3 has 13 amino acids. The trim removed 4 bases at V and 10 bases at J, leaving 8 bases unmatched. CDR1 and CDR2 (germline): SQVTM, ANQGSEA. Study outcomes and limitations: In naive cells, over 90% of TCR sequences were seen only once.

Both TRBC1 and TRBC2 were covered by a beta constant-region primer of two equimolar oligonucleotides. Nested alpha and beta constant-region primers with the SP2 primer drove four PCR rounds on ligated cDNA. TCRdb itself ran the UMI-ligation and nested PCR reads through MiXCR, one entry per CDR3 protein. This sample has 75,000 to 85,000 distinct CDR3 sequences, with around 13% found just once. From the second PCR step, alpha and beta chains were amplified apart. This receptor was taken from a human donor in good health. The chain joins TRBV29-1 to TRBJ1-1; TRBD1 matches at 11 bases. Sequenced: central memory CD4+ T cells from blood. CDR3 residues: CSVAGQGEVAAFF. The CDR3 DNA follows: TGCAGCGTTGCGGGACAGGGGGAGGTGGCAGCTTTCTTT.